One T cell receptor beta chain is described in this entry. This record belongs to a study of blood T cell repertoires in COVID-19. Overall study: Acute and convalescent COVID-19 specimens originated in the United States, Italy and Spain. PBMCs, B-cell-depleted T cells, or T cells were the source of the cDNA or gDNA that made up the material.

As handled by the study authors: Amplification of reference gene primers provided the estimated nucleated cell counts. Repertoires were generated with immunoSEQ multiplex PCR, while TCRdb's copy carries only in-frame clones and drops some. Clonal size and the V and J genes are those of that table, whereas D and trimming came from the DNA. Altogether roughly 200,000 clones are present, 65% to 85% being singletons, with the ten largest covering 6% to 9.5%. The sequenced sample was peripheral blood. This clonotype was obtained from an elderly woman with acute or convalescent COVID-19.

CDR3 sequence (DNA): TGTGCCAGCAGCTTAGCCGCTCTTATAACAGGTCGGGAAAAACTGTTTTTT. This gives the protein CASSLAALITGREKLFF. V usage is TRBV7-2 and J usage is TRBJ1-4; maybe TRBD1 (5 bases). V dropped 0 bases and J dropped 8 bases, with 19 bases sitting between them. Germline lookup yields CDR1 SGHTA and CDR2 FQGNSA. CDR3 length equals 17 residues.